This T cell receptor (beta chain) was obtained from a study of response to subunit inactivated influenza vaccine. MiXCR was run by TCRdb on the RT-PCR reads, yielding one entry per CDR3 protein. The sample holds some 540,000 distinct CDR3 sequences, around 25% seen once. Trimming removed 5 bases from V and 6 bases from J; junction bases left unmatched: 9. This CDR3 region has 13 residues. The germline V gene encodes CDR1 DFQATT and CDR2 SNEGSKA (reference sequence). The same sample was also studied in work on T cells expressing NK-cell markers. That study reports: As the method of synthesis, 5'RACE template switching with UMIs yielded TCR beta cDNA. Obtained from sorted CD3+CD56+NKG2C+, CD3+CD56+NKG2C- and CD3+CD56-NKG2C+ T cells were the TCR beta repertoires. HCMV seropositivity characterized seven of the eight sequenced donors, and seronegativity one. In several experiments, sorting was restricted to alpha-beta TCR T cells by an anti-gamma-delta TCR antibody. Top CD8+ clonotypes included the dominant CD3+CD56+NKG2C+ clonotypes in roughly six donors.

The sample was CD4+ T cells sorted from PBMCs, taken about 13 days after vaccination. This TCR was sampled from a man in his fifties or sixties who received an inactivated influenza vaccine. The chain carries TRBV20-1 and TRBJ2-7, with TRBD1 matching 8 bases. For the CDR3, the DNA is TGCAGTGCTCAGGACAGGGTCATACGCGAGCAGTACTTC. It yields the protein CSAQDRVIREQYF.